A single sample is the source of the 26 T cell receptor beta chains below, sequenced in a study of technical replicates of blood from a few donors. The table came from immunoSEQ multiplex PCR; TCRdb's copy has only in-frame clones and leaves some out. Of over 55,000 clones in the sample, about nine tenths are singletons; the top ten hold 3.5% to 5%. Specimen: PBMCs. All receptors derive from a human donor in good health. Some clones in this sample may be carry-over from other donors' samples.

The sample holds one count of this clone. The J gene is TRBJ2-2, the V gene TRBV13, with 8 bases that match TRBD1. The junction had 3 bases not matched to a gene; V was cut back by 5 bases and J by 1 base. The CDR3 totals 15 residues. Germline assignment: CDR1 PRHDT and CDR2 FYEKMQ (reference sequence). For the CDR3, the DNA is TGTGCCAGCAGCCGGACAGGGAAGAACACCGGGGAGCTGTTTTTT. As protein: CASSRTGKNTGELFF. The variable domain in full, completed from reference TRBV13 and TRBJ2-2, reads AAGVIQSPRHLIKEKRETATLKCYPIPRHDTVYWYQQGPGQDPQFLISFYEKMQSDKGSIPDRFSAQQFSDYHSELNMSSLELGDSALYFCASSRTGKNTGELFFGEGSRLTVL.

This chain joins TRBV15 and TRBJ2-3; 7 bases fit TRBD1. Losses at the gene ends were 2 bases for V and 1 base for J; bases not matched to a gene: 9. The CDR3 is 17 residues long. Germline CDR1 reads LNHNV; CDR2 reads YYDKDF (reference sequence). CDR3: CATSRFKTGAGTDTQYF. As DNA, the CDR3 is TGTGCCACCAGCAGATTCAAAACAGGGGCCGGCACAGATACGCAGTATTTT.

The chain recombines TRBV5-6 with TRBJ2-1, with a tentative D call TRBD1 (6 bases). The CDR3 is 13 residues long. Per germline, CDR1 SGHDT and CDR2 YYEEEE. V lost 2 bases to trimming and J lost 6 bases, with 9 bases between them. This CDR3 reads CASSFRGGNEQFF. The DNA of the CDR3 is TGTGCCAGCAGCTTCCGAGGGGGCAATGAGCAGTTCTTC.

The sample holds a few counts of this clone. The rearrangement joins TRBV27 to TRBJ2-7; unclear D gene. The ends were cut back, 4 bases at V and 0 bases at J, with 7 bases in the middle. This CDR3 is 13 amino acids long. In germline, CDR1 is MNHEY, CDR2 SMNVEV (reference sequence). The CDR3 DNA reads TGTGCCAGCAGTTCCCCATTCTCCTACGAGCAGTACTTC. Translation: CASSSPFSYEQYF.

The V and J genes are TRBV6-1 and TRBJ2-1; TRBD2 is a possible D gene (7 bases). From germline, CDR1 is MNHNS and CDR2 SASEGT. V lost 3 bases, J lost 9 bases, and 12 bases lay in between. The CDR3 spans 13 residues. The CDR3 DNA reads TGTGCCAGCAGTGAGCGGGGGCCAGGTGAGCAGTTCTTC. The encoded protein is CASSERGPGEQFF.

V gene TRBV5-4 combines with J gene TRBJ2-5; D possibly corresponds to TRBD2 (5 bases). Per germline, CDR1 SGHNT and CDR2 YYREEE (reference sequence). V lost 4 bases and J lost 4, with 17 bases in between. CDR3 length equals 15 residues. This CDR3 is CASSQDSDDVETQYF. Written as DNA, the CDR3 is TGTGCCAGCAGCCAGGACTCCGACGATGTAGAGACCCAGTACTTC.

CDR3 nucleotides: TGTGCCACCAGCAGAGACCCTACAGGGGTAGATACGCAGTATTTT. Amino acid sequence: CATSRDPTGVDTQYF. The genes are TRBV15 and TRBJ2-3, with TRBD1 matching over 7 bases. Germline CDR1 is LNHNV and CDR2 is YYDKDF (reference sequence). V trimming: 0 bases; J trimming: 5 bases; junction bases outside the gene matches: 5. CDR3 length: 15 residues.

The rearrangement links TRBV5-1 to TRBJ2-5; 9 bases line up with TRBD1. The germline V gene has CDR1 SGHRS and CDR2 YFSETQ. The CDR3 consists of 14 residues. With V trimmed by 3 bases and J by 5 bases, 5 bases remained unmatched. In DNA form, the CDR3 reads TGCGCCAGCAGCTCGGGACAGGGTTGGGAGACCCAGTACTTC. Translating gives CASSSGQGWETQYF.

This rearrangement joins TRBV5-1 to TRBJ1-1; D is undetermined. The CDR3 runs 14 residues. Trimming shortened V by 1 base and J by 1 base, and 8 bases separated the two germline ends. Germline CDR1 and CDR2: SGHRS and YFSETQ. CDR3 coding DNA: TGCGCCAGCAGCTTGTATTCCGGGAACACTGAAGCTTTCTTT. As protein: CASSLYSGNTEAFF.

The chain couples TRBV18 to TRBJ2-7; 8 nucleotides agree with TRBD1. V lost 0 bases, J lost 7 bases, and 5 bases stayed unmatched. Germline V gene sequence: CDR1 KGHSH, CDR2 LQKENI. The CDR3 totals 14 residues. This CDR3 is CASSPPDRAWEQYF. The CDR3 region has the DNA TGTGCCAGCTCACCACCGGACAGGGCCTGGGAGCAGTACTTC.

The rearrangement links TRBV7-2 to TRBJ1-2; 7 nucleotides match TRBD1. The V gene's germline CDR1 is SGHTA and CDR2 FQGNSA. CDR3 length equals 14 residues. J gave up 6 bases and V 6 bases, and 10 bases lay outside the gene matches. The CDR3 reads CASSLRDSTNGYTF. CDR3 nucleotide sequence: TGTGCCAGCAGTCTTAGGGACAGTACCAATGGCTACACCTTC.

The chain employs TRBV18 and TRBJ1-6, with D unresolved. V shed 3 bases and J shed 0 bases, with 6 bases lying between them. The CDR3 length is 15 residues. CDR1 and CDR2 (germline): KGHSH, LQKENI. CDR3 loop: CASSPSVSYNSPLHF. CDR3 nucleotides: TGTGCCAGCTCACCCTCGGTCTCCTATAATTCACCCCTCCACTTT. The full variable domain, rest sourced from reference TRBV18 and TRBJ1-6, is NAGVMQNPRHLVRRRGQEARLRCSPMKGHSHVYWYRQLPEEGLKFMVYLQKENIIDESGMPKERFSAEFPKEGPSILRIQQVVRGDSAAYFCASSPSVSYNSPLHFGNGTRLTVT.

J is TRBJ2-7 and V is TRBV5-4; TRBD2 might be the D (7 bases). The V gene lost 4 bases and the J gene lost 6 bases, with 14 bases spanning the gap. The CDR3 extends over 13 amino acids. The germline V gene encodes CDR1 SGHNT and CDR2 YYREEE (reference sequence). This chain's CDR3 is CASSRPGGREQYF. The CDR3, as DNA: TGTGCCAGCAGCCGGCCGGGGGGCCGCGAGCAGTACTTC.

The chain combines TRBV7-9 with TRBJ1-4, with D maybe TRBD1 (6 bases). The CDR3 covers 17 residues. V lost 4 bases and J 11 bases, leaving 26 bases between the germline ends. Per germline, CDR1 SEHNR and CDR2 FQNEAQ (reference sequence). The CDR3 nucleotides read TGTGCCAGCAGCTCAGTGATGGGGACCGAGGAAGGGGGTAAACTGTTTTTT. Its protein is CASSSVMGTEEGGKLFF.

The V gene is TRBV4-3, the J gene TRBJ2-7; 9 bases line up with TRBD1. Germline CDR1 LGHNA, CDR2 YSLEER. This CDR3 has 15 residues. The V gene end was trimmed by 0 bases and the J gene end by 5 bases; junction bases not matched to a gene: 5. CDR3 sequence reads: CASSQDGTGFNEQYF. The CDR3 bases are TGCGCCAGCAGCCAAGATGGGACAGGGTTCAACGAGCAGTACTTC.

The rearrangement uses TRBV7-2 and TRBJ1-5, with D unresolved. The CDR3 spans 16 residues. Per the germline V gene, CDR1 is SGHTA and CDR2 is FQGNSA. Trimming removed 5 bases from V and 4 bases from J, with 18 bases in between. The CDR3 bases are TGTGCCAGCAGCCCCACCGGGTCCAGCCCTAATCAGCCCCAGCATTTT. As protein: CASSPTGSSPNQPQHF.

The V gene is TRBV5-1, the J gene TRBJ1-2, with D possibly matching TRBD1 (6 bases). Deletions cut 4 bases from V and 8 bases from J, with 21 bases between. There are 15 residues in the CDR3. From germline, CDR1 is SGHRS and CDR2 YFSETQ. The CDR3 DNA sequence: TGCGCCAGCAGCCCGGGAGGGACAACCAATGTGGGCTACACCTTC. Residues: CASSPGGTTNVGYTF.

DNA of the CDR3: TGTGCCAGCAGCTACGGGACAGCCTATAGCAATCAGCCCCAGCATTTT. It is translated as CASSYGTAYSNQPQHF. The chain is built from TRBV7-9 and TRBJ1-5, with 7 bases identical to TRBD1. The CDR3 covers 16 residues. Germline trimming cut 4 bases from V and 0 bases from J; bases unmatched to any gene: 6. The germline V gene encodes CDR1 SEHNR and CDR2 FQNEAQ (reference sequence). The whole variable domain, remainder taken from reference TRBV7-9 and TRBJ1-5, is DTGVSQNPRHKITKRGQNVTFRCDPISEHNRLYWYRQTLGQGPEFLTYFQNEAQLEKSRLLSDRFSAERPKGSFSTLEIQRTEQGDSAMYLCASSYGTAYSNQPQHFGDGTRLSIL.

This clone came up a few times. Written as DNA, the CDR3 is TGTGCCAGCAGCTTAGACTCCGGGACTAGCGGGAGCACTGAGCAGTTCTTC. Residues: CASSLDSGTSGSTEQFF. The V call is TRBV7-2, the J call TRBJ2-1, with 14 bases identical to TRBD2. Trimming removed 1 base from V and 9 bases from J; junction bases left unmatched: 8. CDR3 length: 17 amino acids. Per the germline V gene, CDR1 is SGHTA and CDR2 is FQGNSA. Variable domain in full (rest from reference TRBV7-2 and TRBJ2-1): GAGVSQSPSNKVTEKGKDVELRCDPISGHTALYWYRQSLGQGLEFLIYFQGNSAPDKSGLPSDRFSAERTGGSVSTLTIQRTQQEDSAVYLCASSLDSGTSGSTEQFFGPGTRLTVL.

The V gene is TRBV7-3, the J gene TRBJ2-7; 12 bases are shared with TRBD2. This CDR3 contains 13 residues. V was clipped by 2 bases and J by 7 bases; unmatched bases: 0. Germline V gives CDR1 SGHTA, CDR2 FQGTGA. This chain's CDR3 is CASSLLAGGEQYF. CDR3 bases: TGTGCCAGCAGCTTACTAGCGGGAGGGGAGCAGTACTTC.

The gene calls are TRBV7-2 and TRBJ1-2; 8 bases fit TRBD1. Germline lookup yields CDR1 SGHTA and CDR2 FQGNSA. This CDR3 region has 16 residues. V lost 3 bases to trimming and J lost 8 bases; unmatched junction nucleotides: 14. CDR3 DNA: TGTGCCAGCAGCTTGTCTTGGACAGGGCTCGCGGCCGGCTACACCTTC. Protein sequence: CASSLSWTGLAAGYTF.

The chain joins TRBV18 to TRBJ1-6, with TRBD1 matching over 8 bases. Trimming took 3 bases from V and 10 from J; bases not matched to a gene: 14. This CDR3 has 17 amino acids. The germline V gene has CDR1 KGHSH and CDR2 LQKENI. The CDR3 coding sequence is TGTGCCAGCTCACCCCTGTCCCGGACAGGGAGATACTCACCCCTCCACTTT. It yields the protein CASSPLSRTGRYSPLHF.

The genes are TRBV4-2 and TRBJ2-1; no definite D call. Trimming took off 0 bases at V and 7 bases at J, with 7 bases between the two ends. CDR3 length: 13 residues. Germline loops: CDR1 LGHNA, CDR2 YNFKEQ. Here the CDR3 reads CASSQESRNEQFF. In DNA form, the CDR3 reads TGTGCCAGCAGCCAAGAGAGCCGTAATGAGCAGTTCTTC.

CDR3 region: CASSRQGFTGELFF. Here the CDR3 DNA reads TGTGCCAGCAGCAGACAGGGTTTCACCGGGGAGCTGTTTTTT. This rearrangement joins TRBV5-6 to TRBJ2-2, with TRBD1 matching 7 bases. Germline assignment: CDR1 SGHDT and CDR2 YYEEEE. Trimming at V came to 4 bases and at J to 4 bases, leaving 4 bases not matched to a gene. The CDR3 is made up of 14 amino acids.

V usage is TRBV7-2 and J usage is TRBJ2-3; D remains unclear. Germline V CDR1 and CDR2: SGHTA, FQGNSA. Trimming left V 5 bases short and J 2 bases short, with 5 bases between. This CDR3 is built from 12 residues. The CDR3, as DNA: TGTGCCAGCAGCCCTTACACAGATACGCAGTATTTT. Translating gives CASSPYTDTQYF.

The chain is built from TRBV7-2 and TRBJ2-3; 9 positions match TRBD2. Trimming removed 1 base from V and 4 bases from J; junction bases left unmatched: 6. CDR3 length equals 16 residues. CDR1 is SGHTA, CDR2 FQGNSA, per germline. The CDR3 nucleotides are TGTGCCAGCAGCTTAGGGGCGGGGGGGCCTTCAGATACGCAGTATTTT. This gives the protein CASSLGAGGPSDTQYF.